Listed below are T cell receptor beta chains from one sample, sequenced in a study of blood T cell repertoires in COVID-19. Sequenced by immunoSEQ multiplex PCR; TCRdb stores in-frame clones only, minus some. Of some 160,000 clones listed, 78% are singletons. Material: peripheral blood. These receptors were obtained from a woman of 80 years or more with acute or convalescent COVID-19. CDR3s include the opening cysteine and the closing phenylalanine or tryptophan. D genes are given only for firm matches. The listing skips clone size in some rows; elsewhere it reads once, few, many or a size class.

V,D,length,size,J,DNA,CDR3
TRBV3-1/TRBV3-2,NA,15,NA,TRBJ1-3,TGTGCCAGCAGCCAAGATAGCTTCTCTGGAAACACCATATATTTT,CASSQDSFSGNTIYF
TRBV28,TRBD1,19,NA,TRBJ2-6,TGTGCCAGCAGGCAGACAGGGATTGGGTTAGGCTCTGGGGCCAACGTCCTGACTTTC,CASRQTGIGLGSGANVLTF
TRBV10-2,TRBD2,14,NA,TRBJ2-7,TGCGCCAGTGGACTAGCGGGGGACCTCTACGAGCAGTACTTC,CASGLAGDLYEQYF
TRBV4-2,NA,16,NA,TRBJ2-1,TGTGCCAGCAGCCAGTCACAGGGTAGCTCCTACAATGAGCAGTTCTTC,CASSQSQGSSYNEQFF
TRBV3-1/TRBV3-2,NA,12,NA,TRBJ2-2,TGTGCCAGCAGGCGGAACACCGGGGAGCTGTTTTTT,CASRRNTGELFF
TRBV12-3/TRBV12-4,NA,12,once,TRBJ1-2,TGTGCCAGCAGTTTCGTGGGCTCTGGCTACACCTTC,CASSFVGSGYTF
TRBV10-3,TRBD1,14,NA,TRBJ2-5,TGTGCCATCAGGGAGACAGGGGGCATAGAGACCCAGTACTTC,CAIRETGGIETQYF
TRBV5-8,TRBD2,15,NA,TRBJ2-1,TGTGCCAGCAGCTTGGGTCTAGCGGGGAACAATGAGCAGTTCTTC,CASSLGLAGNNEQFF
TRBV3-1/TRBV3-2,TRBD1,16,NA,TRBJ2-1,TGTGCCAGCAGCCAAGAGAACAGGGGGCGTCGCAACGAGCAGTTCTTC,CASSQENRGRRNEQFF
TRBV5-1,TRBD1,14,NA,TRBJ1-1,TGCGCCAGCAGCTGGGACAGACCCAACACTGAAGCTTTCTTT,CASSWDRPNTEAFF
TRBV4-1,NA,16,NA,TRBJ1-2,TGCGCCAGCAGCCAAGATCTCGGTGCCAGGGTCGGGGGCTACACCTTC,CASSQDLGARVGGYTF
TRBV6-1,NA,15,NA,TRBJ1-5,TGTGCCAGCAGTGACCCCGGGGGGAGCAATCAGCCCCAGCATTTT,CASSDPGGSNQPQHF
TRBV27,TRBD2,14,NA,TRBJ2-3,TGTGCCAGCAGCGAGACTAGCTTCTCAGATACGCAGTATTTT,CASSETSFSDTQYF
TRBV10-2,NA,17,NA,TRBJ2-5,TGCGCCAGCAGTGGAACCAGCACTAAGACCATTAAAGAGACCCAGTACTTC,CASSGTSTKTIKETQYF
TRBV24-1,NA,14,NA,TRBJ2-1,TGTGCCACCTCGGAGGGTGGGACCTACAATGAGCAGTTCTTC,CATSEGGTYNEQFF
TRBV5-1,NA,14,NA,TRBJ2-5,TGCGCCAGCAGCTTTGGTGGTAGCGAAGAGACCCAGTACTTC,CASSFGGSEETQYF
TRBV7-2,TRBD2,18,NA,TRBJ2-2,TGTGCCAGCAGCTTAGTCCCGACTAGCGGGAGGCGGGGCGGGGAGCTGTTTTTT,CASSLVPTSGRRGGELFF
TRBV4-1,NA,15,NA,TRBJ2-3,TGCGCCAGCAGCCAAGATCTAGCTGGGGCAGATACGCAGTATTTT,CASSQDLAGADTQYF
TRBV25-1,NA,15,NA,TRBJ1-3,TGTGCCAGCAGTGAGGCGCCTGGGAGTGGAAACACCATATATTTT,CASSEAPGSGNTIYF
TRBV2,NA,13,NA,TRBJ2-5,TGTGCCAGCAGTGAATTATCTCGAGAGACCCAGTACTTC,CASSELSRETQYF
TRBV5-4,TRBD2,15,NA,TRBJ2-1,TGTGCCAGCAGCTTCGGGACTAGAGACTACAATGAGCAGTTCTTC,CASSFGTRDYNEQFF
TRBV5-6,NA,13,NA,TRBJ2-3,TGTGCCAGCAGCTTCCGGACAACTTATACGCAGTATTTT,CASSFRTTYTQYF
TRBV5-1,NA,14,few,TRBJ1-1,TGCGCCAGCACCCCTACGGGGAGAGGAACTGAAGCTTTCTTT,CASTPTGRGTEAFF
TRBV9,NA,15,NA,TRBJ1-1,TGTGCCAGCAGCGCCCTACCCACGACCGGGGCTGAAGCTTTCTTT,CASSALPTTGAEAFF
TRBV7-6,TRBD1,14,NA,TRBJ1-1,TGTGCCAGCAGCCAGGGACAGGGGGACACTGAAGCTTTCTTT,CASSQGQGDTEAFF
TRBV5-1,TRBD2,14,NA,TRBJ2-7,TGCGCCAGCAGCTCGGGAGGACCGAGCGACGAGCAGTACTTC,CASSSGGPSDEQYF
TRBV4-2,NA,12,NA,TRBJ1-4,TGTGCCAGCAGCCAGCTAGGAGAAAAACTGTTTTTT,CASSQLGEKLFF
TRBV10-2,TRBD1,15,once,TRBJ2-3,TGCGCCAGCAGTACCCCGGGACAGGGCCCAGATACGCAGTATTTT,CASSTPGQGPDTQYF
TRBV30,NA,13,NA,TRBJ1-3,TGTGCCTGGAGTGTAGCAGGTGGAAACACCATATATTTT,CAWSVAGGNTIYF
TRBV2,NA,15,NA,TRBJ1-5,TGTGCCAGCCGAGGGGATCAGGGGCACGATCAGCCCCAGCATTTT,CASRGDQGHDQPQHF
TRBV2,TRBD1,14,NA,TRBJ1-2,TGTGCCAGCAGGGACAGGGGGGTTCCCTATGGCTACACCTTC,CASRDRGVPYGYTF
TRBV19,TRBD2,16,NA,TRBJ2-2,TGTGCCAGTAGCAACGGGGGGACGGCGAACACCGGGGAGCTGTTTTTT,CASSNGGTANTGELFF
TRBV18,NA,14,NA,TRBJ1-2,TGTGCCAGCTCACCACAAGGACGGGGAAGGGGCTACACCTTC,CASSPQGRGRGYTF
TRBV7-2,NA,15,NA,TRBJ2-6,TGTGCCAGCAGACCAGGGCTTGCTGGGGCCAACGTCCTGACTTTC,CASRPGLAGANVLTF
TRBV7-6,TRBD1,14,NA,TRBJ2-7,TGTGCCAGCAGCTTTAGACAGGGGGTGAGCGAGCAGTACTTC,CASSFRQGVSEQYF
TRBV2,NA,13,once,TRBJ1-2,TGTGCCAGCAGTGAAGGAGCTAACTATGGCTACACCTTC,CASSEGANYGYTF
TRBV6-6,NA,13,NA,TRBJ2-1,TGTGCCAGCAGAAGGGACTCAGGGAATGAGCAGTTCTTC,CASRRDSGNEQFF
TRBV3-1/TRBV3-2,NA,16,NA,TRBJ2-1,TGTGCCAGCAGCCCCACTACGGGGAGGAAGTACGATGAGCAGTTCTTC,CASSPTTGRKYDEQFF
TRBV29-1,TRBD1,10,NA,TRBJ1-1,TGCAGCCTGGGGACAGAACAAGCTTTCTTT,CSLGTEQAFF
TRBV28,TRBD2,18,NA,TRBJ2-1,TGTGCCAGCAGGCCCCCGACTAGCGGGAGGACCAAAAGCAATGAGCAGTTCTTC,CASRPPTSGRTKSNEQFF